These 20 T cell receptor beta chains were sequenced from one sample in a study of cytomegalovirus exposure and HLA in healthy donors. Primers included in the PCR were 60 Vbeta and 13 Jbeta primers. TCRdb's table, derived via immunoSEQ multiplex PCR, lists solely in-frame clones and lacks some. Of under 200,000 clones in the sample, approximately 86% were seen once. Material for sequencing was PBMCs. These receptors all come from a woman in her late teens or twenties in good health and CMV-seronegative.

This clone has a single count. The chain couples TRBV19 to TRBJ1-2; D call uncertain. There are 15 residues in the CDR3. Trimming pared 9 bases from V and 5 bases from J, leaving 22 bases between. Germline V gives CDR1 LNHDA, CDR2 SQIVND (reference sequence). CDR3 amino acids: CASGFLTVTLYGYTF. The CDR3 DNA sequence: TGTGCCAGCGGATTCCTGACCGTGACTCTATATGGCTACACCTTC. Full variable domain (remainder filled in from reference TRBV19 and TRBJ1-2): DGGITQSPKYLFRKEGQNVTLSCEQNLNHDAMYWYRQDPGQGLRLIYYSQIVNDFQKGDIAEGYSVSREKKESFPLTVTSAQKNPTAFYLCASGFLTVTLYGYTFGSGTRLTVV.

Here the CDR3 reads CASSNTGGTEAFF. The CDR3 DNA reads TGTGCCAGCAGTAATACAGGGGGCACTGAAGCTTTCTTT. The chain is built from TRBV28 and TRBJ1-1, with 8 bases lining up with TRBD1. This CDR3 has 13 amino acids. Trimming removed 5 bases from V and 4 bases from J; junction bases left unmatched: 3. The germline V gene has CDR1 MDHEN and CDR2 SYDVKM.

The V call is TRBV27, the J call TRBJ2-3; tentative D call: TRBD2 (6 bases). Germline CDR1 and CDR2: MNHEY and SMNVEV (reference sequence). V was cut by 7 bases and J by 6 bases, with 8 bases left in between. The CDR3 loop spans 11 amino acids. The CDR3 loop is CASNGGDTQYF. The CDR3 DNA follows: TGTGCCAGCAATGGGGGGGATACGCAGTATTTT.

The CDR3 reads CASSLGDRTYNEQFF. CDR3 nucleotides: TGTGCCAGCAGCTTGGGGGACAGGACCTACAATGAGCAGTTCTTC. V is TRBV5-6 and J is TRBJ2-1; TRBD1 aligns across 8 bases. Germline CDR1 is SGHDT and CDR2 is YYEEEE. This CDR3 has 15 residues. V gave up 0 bases and J gave up 2 bases; unmatched junction bases: 1.

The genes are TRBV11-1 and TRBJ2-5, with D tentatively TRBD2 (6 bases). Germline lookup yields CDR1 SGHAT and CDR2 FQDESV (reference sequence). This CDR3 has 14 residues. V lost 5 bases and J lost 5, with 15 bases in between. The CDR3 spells CASSPKEGRETQYF. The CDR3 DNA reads TGTGCCAGCAGCCCGAAGGAGGGCCGGGAGACCCAGTACTTC.

DNA for the CDR3: TGTGCCAGCAGTGAGCAGGAGAACACTGAAGCTTTCTTT. It specifies CASSEQENTEAFF. The chain has TRBV6-1 and TRBJ1-1; D is uncertain. CDR3 length: 13 residues. Trimming left V 3 bases short and J 1 base short, with 6 bases between. Germline CDR1 MNHNS, CDR2 SASEGT.

This CDR3 reads CASSSSYQETQYF. The CDR3 DNA reads TGTGCCAGCAGTTCCTCTTACCAAGAGACCCAGTACTTC. J is TRBJ2-5 and V is TRBV27; D gene unclear. The germline CDR1 and CDR2 sequences are MNHEY and SMNVEV (reference sequence). This CDR3 comprises 13 residues. Trimming pared 4 bases from V and 0 bases from J, leaving 6 bases between.

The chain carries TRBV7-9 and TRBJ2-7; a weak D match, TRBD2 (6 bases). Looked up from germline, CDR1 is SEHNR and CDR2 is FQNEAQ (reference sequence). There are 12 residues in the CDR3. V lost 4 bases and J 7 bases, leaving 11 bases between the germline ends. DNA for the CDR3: TGTGCCAGCAGCTGGGCCGCGGGAGAGCAGTACTTC. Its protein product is CASSWAAGEQYF.

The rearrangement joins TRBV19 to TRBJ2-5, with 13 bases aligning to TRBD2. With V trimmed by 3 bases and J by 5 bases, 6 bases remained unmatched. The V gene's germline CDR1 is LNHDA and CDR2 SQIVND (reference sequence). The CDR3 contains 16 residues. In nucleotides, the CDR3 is TGTGCCAGTAGTATCTGGGGACTAGCGGGGTTGGAGACCCAGTACTTC. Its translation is CASSIWGLAGLETQYF.

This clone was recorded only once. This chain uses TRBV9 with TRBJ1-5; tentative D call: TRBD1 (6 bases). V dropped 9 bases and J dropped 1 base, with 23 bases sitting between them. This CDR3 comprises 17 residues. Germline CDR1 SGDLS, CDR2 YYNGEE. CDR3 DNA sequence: TGTGCCACCACACCCCTGTTTTCCAGGGGCAGCAATCAGCCCCAGCATTTT. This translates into CATTPLFSRGSNQPQHF.

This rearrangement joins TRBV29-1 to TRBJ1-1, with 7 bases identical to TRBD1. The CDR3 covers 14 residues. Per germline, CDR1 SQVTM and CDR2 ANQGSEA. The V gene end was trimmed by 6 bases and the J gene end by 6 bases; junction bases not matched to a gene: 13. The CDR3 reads CSVQGGSLGPEAFF. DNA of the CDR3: TGCAGCGTGCAAGGGGGCTCCTTGGGACCTGAAGCTTTCTTT.

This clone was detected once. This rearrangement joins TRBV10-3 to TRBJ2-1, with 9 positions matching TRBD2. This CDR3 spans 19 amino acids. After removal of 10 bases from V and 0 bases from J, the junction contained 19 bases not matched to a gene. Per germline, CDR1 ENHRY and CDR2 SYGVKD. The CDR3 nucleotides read TGTGCCACCATTGACTGGGCGGGGGGGCTTCCCAGCTCCTACAATGAGCAGTTCTTC. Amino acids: CATIDWAGGLPSSYNEQFF.

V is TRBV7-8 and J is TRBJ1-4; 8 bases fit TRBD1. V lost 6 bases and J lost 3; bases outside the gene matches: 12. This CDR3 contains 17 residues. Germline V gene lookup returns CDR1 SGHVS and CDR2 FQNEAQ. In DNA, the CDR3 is TGTGCCAGCAGTGCCACAGGGGGGAGGTCGGCTAATGAAAAACTGTTTTTT. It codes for CASSATGGRSANEKLFF.

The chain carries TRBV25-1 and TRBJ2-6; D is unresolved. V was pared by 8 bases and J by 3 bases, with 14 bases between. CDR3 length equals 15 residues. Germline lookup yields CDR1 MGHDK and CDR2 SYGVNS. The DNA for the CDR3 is TGTGCCAGCGCCCCGGGTTGGAGTGGGGCCAACGTCCTGACTTTC. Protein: CASAPGWSGANVLTF.

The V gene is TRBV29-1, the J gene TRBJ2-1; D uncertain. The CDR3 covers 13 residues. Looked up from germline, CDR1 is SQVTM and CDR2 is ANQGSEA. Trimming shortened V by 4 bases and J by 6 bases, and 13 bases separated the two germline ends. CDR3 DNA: TGCAGCGTTGTGCCGCAGGCCCCCAATGAGCAGTTCTTC. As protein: CSVVPQAPNEQFF.

In DNA form, the CDR3 reads TGTGCCAGCCGGAGTCTACCGGGGGGGCCTTACGAGCAGTACTTC. Amino acid sequence: CASRSLPGGPYEQYF. The V gene is TRBV5-4, the J gene TRBJ2-7, with TRBD2 matching over 8 bases. V lost 7 bases and J lost 4; bases outside the gene matches: 13. Germline V CDR1 and CDR2: SGHNT, YYREEE (reference sequence). The CDR3 contains 15 residues.

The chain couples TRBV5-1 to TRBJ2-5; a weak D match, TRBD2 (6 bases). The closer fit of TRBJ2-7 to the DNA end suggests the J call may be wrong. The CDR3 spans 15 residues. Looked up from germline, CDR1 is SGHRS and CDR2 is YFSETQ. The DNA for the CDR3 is TGCGCCAGCAGATACTGGGGGGAGAGCAACTACGAGCAGTACTTC. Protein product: CASRYWGESNYEQYF.

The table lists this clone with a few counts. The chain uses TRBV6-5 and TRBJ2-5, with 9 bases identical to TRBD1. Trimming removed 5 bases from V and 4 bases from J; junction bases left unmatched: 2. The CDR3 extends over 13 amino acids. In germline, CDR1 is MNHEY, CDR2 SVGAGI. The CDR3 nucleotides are TGTGCCAGCAGTAACAGGGGGCTAGAGACCCAGTACTTC. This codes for CASSNRGLETQYF.

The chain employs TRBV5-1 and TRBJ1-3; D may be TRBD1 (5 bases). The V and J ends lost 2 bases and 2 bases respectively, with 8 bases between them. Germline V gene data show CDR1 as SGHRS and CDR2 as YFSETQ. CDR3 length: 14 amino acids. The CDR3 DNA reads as TGCGCCAGCAGCTTCCAGGGTACTGGAAACACCATATATTTT. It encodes CASSFQGTGNTIYF.

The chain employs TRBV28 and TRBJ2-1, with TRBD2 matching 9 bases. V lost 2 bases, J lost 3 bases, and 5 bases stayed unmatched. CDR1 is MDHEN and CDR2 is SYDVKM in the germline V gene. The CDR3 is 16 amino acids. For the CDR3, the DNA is TGTGCCAGCAGTTTACCGGGGACTAGCAACTACAATGAGCAGTTCTTC. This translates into CASSLPGTSNYNEQFF.